The 30 T cell receptor beta chains below were found in one sample sequenced in a study of regulatory T cells in long-lasting Graves disease (dated by TCRdb to about 2021). Sample time point, as interpreted from the label and publication: newly diagnosed GD, antithyroid drugs for less than 3 months. For both TCR sequencing and RNA sequencing, RNA was extracted from PBMCs using TRIzol. Receptor libraries were prepared by multiplex PCR. These reads were obtained on an Illumina HiSeq 4000. iRepertoire HTBI primers and Arm-PCR amplification of CDR3 regions were used to construct TCR beta libraries. TCRdb reprocessed the public reads (quality trimming at Q25 with fastp, clone calling with MiXCR) and kept in-frame beta chains. Merged by CDR3 protein, the rows form single entries marked with the most common genes and DNA. The sample contains hundreds of thousands of distinct CDR3 sequences, roughly 16% of them found a single time. 15% to 20% of the sample is in the top ten clones.

This sample was also put to use in a study of T cells in Graves' hyperthyroidism and ophthalmopathy.

Sequencing used peripheral blood mononuclear cells (PBMCs), obtained at new diagnosis, from a patient treated with antithyroid drugs. The receptors stem from a woman in her twenties or thirties with Graves disease. Donor details come from another sample of the same person, matched by shared clones.

This clonotype was seen ten or more times. The gene calls are TRBV6-1 and TRBJ2-5, with D tentatively TRBD1 (6 bases). V lost 4 bases to trimming and J lost 4 bases, with 16 bases between them. CDR3 length: 15 residues. Germline V gives CDR1 MNHNS, CDR2 SASEGT. The CDR3 loop is CASSVITGLGETQYF. CDR3 nucleotide sequence: TGTGCCAGCAGTGTTATTACAGGGTTGGGAGAGACCCAGTACTTC.

This clonotype was recorded many times. The chain uses TRBV20-1 and TRBJ1-1, with D possibly TRBD1 on 5 matching bases. Trimming cost V 3 bases and J 2 bases, with 7 bases left between them. The length of the CDR3 is 12 residues. Germline CDR1 DFQATT, CDR2 SNEGSKA (reference sequence). The DNA of the CDR3 is TGCAGTGCTAGCGGGACTAACACTGAAGCTTTCTTT. Translation: CSASGTNTEAFF.

This clonotype was seen repeatedly, ten times or more. The V call is TRBV12-3 or TRBV12-4, the J call TRBJ1-6, with D uncertain. The V end lost 3 bases, the J end lost 1 base, and 13 bases lay between the germline ends. This CDR3 comprises 17 residues. The CDR3 sequence is CASSFVGGWSYNSPLHF. DNA for the CDR3: TGTGCCAGCAGTTTCGTCGGAGGTTGGTCCTATAATTCACCCCTCCACTTT.

There are a few counts of this clonotype. The chain joins TRBV28 to TRBJ2-5, with D possibly matching TRBD2 (6 bases). The length of the CDR3 is 14 residues. The germline CDR1 and CDR2 sequences are MDHEN and SYDVKM. The germline V and J ends were trimmed by 2 bases and 5 bases, with 12 bases remaining between them. CDR3 in DNA: TGTGCCAGCAGTTTACGGGAGCGGGTGGAGACCCAGTACTTC. Translating it yields CASSLRERVETQYF.

This clonotype was counted only a few times. The chain combines TRBV11-2 with TRBJ1-3; D uncertain. The V end was cut by 3 bases, the J end by 2 bases, with 17 bases between. The germline gives CDR1 SGHAT, CDR2 FQNNGV. CDR3 length equals 17 residues. The chain's CDR3 is CASSFNGESGPGNTIYF. The CDR3 DNA follows: TGTGCCAGCAGCTTTAATGGGGAATCGGGTCCTGGAAACACCATATATTTT.

This clonotype has ten or more counts. This chain joins TRBV12-3 or TRBV12-4 and TRBJ2-7, with TRBD2 identical over 8 bases. V lost 5 bases and J lost 7; bases outside the gene matches: 7. The CDR3 runs 13 residues. The CDR3 DNA sequence: TGTGCCAGCAGTCCCCGGGGGGGGGCAGAGCAGTACTTC. Protein product: CASSPRGGAEQYF.

This clonotype showed up just a few times. The chain combines TRBV18 with TRBJ2-7, with D unclear. This CDR3 comprises 13 residues. The germline gives CDR1 KGHSH, CDR2 LQKENI. V gave up 4 bases and J gave up 2 bases, with 9 bases separating them. The CDR3 here is CASSREETYEQYF. In DNA, the CDR3 is TGTGCCAGCTCACGGGAAGAGACCTACGAGCAGTACTTC.

This clonotype appeared a single time. A read error is likely here: a far larger clone is one base away. The chain links TRBV7-9 to TRBJ1-4; D is undetermined. V lost 8 bases and J 0 bases, leaving 10 bases between the germline ends. Germline CDR1 reads SEHNR; CDR2 reads FQNEAQ (reference sequence). CDR3 length: 14 amino acids. CDR3 loop: CASGEDATNEKLFF. The DNA for the CDR3 is TGTGCCAGCGGTGAGGATGCAACTAATGAAAAACTGTTTTTT.

At least ten counts were recorded for this clonotype. The chain links TRBV20-1 to TRBJ1-5; D not certain. V was trimmed by 6 bases and J by 0 bases, leaving 15 bases between them. Germline V lookup: CDR1 DFQATT, CDR2 SNEGSKA (reference sequence). The CDR3 has 15 residues. Here the CDR3 DNA reads TGCAGTGCCACCCCCGAGGTATATAGCAATCAGCCCCAGCATTTT. Amino acid sequence: CSATPEVYSNQPQHF.

This clonotype was detected ten times or more. The rearrangement uses TRBV28 and TRBJ2-1; D call uncertain. Per germline, CDR1 MDHEN and CDR2 SYDVKM. Trimming left V 3 bases short and J 0 bases short, with 12 bases between. This CDR3 comprises 16 residues. CDR3 in DNA: TGTGCCAGCAGTTTTGGGGTCTCGAGCTCCTACAATGAGCAGTTCTTC. Amino acids: CASSFGVSSSYNEQFF.

The genes are TRBV6-1 and TRBJ2-3; D remains unclear. V shed 3 bases and J shed 6 bases, with 7 bases lying between them. The germline gives CDR1 MNHNS, CDR2 SASEGT. The CDR3 totals 12 residues. This chain's CDR3 is CASSDLGDTQYF. Written as DNA, the CDR3 is TGTGCCAGCAGTGATCTGGGGGATACGCAGTATTTT.

This clonotype came up many times. The chain is built from TRBV2 and TRBJ2-5; D is ambiguous. Germline loops: CDR1 SNHLY, CDR2 FYNNEI. The CDR3 is 13 residues long. The V and J ends lost 6 bases and 4 bases respectively, with 12 bases between them. CDR3 nucleotides: TGTGCCAGCAGCGCTGTTTTTAGAGAGACCCAGTACTTC. Translated, it gives CASSAVFRETQYF.

This clonotype showed up just a few times. This rearrangement joins TRBV20-1 to TRBJ2-5; D might be TRBD2 (6 bases). Per the germline V gene, CDR1 is DFQATT and CDR2 is SNEGSKA (reference sequence). Trimming cost V 3 bases and J 1 base, with 12 bases left between them. CDR3 size: 14 residues. CDR3 DNA: TGCAGTGCTAGCGAACGGGACTTCCAAGAGACCCAGTACTTC. Translating it yields CSASERDFQETQYF.

This clonotype was counted many times. The chain joins TRBV2 to TRBJ2-7, with D hard to call. Germline V lookup: CDR1 SNHLY, CDR2 FYNNEI. This CDR3 is 16 amino acids long. Trimming shortened V by 6 bases and J by 0 bases, and 18 bases separated the two germline ends. CDR3 loop: CASSESLGVGSYEQYF. Written as DNA, the CDR3 is TGTGCCAGCAGCGAAAGTCTAGGCGTGGGCTCCTACGAGCAGTACTTC.

This clonotype was seen many times. The V call is TRBV12-3 or TRBV12-4, the J call TRBJ2-1, with 7 bases lining up with TRBD2. Losses at the gene ends were 8 bases for V and 3 bases for J; bases not matched to a gene: 4. CDR3 length equals 13 residues. Written as DNA, the CDR3 is TGTGCCAGCCGGCGGGACTACTACAATGAGCAGTTCTTC. This codes for CASRRDYYNEQFF.

In this sample, this clonotype turned up many times. The chain combines TRBV27 with TRBJ1-2; D may be TRBD1 (5 bases). The V gene lost 6 bases and the J gene lost 7 bases, with 15 bases spanning the gap. The CDR3 extends over 13 amino acids. Germline V gives CDR1 MNHEY, CDR2 SMNVEV (reference sequence). CDR3 sequence: CASRRSTGGGYTF. CDR3 DNA sequence: TGTGCCAGCAGGCGATCTACTGGGGGTGGCTACACCTTC.

The rearrangement joins TRBV2 to TRBJ2-3; TRBD2 agrees at 11 bases. The CDR3 has 15 residues. CDR1 and CDR2 from the germline V gene are SNHLY and FYNNEI. Trimming cost V 6 bases and J 3 bases; bases outside gene matches: 5. This CDR3 is CASSVAGGGTDTQYF. The CDR3 DNA sequence: TGTGCCAGCAGCGTAGCGGGAGGGGGTACAGATACGCAGTATTTT.

This rearrangement joins TRBV7-3 to TRBJ2-1; 10 positions agree with TRBD2. The V gene's germline CDR1 is SGHTA and CDR2 FQGTGA. The CDR3 loop spans 15 amino acids. Trimming cost V 5 bases and J 6 bases; bases outside gene matches: 7. The DNA for the CDR3 is TGTGCCAGCAGCCTCGCTAGCGGGAGTAGCAATGAGCAGTTCTTC. Translated, it gives CASSLASGSSNEQFF.

This clonotype is a singleton in its sample. This may arise from a read error, as a much more abundant clone is one base away. The chain couples TRBV2 to TRBJ1-4; 9 bases line up with TRBD1. The CDR3 covers 14 residues. The V segment lost 6 bases and the J segment 13 bases; nucleotides outside the gene matches: 12. From germline, CDR1 is SNHLY and CDR2 FYNNEI. This chain's CDR3 is CASRASGTGKTLFF. CDR3 nucleotides: TGTGCCAGCAGGGCCTCCGGGACAGGGAAGACACTGTTTTTT.

This clonotype was detected ten times or more. The rearrangement joins TRBV3-1 to TRBJ2-1; a weak D match, TRBD2 (5 bases). CDR1 and CDR2 from the germline V gene are LGHDT and YNNKEL (reference sequence). There are 14 residues in the CDR3. Trimming removed 0 bases from V and 12 bases from J, with 15 bases in between. CDR3 nucleotide sequence: TGTGCCAGCAGCCAAGAAGGGCAACGACTACGGCAGTTCTTC. It specifies CASSQEGQRLRQFF.

There are many counts of this clonotype. The chain couples TRBV20-1 to TRBJ2-1; a weak D match, TRBD1 (6 bases). V gave up 1 base and J gave up 3 bases, with 16 bases separating them. This CDR3 region has 16 residues. Germline V gives CDR1 DFQATT, CDR2 SNEGSKA (reference sequence). For the CDR3, the DNA is TGCAGTGCTAGAGCCACAACAGGGATCCACTACAATGAGCAGTTCTTC. Translated: CSARATTGIHYNEQFF.

This clonotype was observed at least ten times. V usage is TRBV7-2 and J usage is TRBJ2-1; 9 nucleotides agree with TRBD1. The V and J ends lost 2 bases and 9 bases, in that order; junction bases with no gene match: 14. The CDR3 totals 17 residues. Germline V gene sequence: CDR1 SGHTA, CDR2 FQGNSA. CDR3 sequence: CASSLREPGQGRPEQFF. The DNA for the CDR3 is TGTGCCAGCAGCTTAAGGGAGCCGGGACAGGGACGTCCTGAGCAGTTCTTC.

On this clonotype itself: Possible read error: a much larger clone is one base away. The chain carries TRBV28 and TRBJ1-2; D call uncertain. The germline V gene has CDR1 MDHEN and CDR2 SYDVKM. CDR3 size: 13 residues. Between the trimmed V and J ends, which lost 7 bases and 4 bases, there was a span of 13 bases. CDR3 nucleotides: TGTGCCAGCAAAGTGACCGGTCCCTATGGCTACACCTTC. This translates into CASKVTGPYGYTF.

The chain has TRBV19 and TRBJ1-1, with a tentative D call TRBD1 (5 bases). V lost 2 bases and J 0 bases, leaving 10 bases between the germline ends. This CDR3 spans 15 amino acids. In germline, CDR1 is LNHDA, CDR2 SQIVND (reference sequence). CDR3 bases: TGTGCCAGTAGTATATCAGGGTCCATGAACACTGAAGCTTTCTTT. Translation gives CASSISGSMNTEAFF.

In its sample, this clonotype was seen a few times. The chain employs TRBV9 and TRBJ2-7; the match to TRBD2 covers 7 bases. This CDR3 comprises 13 residues. Per the germline V gene, CDR1 is SGDLS and CDR2 is YYNGEE. The J segment lost 3 bases and the V segment lost 3 bases, leaving 3 bases of the junction unmatched. The CDR3 here is CASSDQRDYEQYF. CDR3 DNA: TGTGCCAGCAGCGACCAGCGGGACTACGAGCAGTACTTC.

This clonotype appeared once. This sequence may be a read error, since a much larger clone differs from it by one base. This chain connects TRBV2 to TRBJ2-4; D unclear. There are 12 residues in the CDR3. The germline V gene has CDR1 SNHLY and CDR2 FYNNEI. CDR3 amino acids: CASSQEKNIQCF. CDR3 sequence (DNA): TGTGCCAGCTCTCAGGAAAAAAACATTCAGTGCTTC.

This clonotype appeared many times. The chain recombines TRBV28 with TRBJ1-3; tentative D call: TRBD1 (5 bases). The CDR3 consists of 15 residues. V was trimmed by 4 bases and J by 1 base, leaving 11 bases between them. Germline assignment: CDR1 MDHEN and CDR2 SYDVKM. The CDR3: CASSYPQDSGNTIYF. CDR3 bases: TGTGCCAGCAGTTATCCACAGGATTCTGGAAACACCATATATTTT.

V and J are TRBV15 and TRBJ2-1, with TRBD2 as a possible D gene (5 bases). V lost 3 bases and J lost 0, with 9 bases in between. This CDR3 has 15 residues. Germline V lookup: CDR1 LNHNV, CDR2 YYDKDF (reference sequence). Written as DNA, the CDR3 is TGTGCCACCAGCAGCGGGAAGAGCTCCTACAATGAGCAGTTCTTC. Protein sequence: CATSSGKSSYNEQFF.

The J gene is TRBJ1-3, the V gene TRBV14; maybe TRBD1 (5 bases). Germline lookup yields CDR1 SGHDN and CDR2 FVKESK. This CDR3 is 12 amino acids long. Trimming stripped 5 bases from V and 8 bases from J, with 10 bases between. As DNA, the CDR3 is TGTGCCAGCAGCGCGTCAGGGTACACCATATATTTT. Protein: CASSASGYTIYF.

This clonotype was seen ten or more times. The gene calls are TRBV2 and TRBJ1-1, with D hard to call. Trimming removed 9 bases at V and 3 bases at J, with 17 bases between. The CDR3 has 14 amino acids. Looked up from germline, CDR1 is SNHLY and CDR2 is FYNNEI. DNA of the CDR3: TGTGCCAGAGGAGGACTTGTCTTGGACACTGAAGCTTTCTTT. It encodes CARGGLVLDTEAFF.